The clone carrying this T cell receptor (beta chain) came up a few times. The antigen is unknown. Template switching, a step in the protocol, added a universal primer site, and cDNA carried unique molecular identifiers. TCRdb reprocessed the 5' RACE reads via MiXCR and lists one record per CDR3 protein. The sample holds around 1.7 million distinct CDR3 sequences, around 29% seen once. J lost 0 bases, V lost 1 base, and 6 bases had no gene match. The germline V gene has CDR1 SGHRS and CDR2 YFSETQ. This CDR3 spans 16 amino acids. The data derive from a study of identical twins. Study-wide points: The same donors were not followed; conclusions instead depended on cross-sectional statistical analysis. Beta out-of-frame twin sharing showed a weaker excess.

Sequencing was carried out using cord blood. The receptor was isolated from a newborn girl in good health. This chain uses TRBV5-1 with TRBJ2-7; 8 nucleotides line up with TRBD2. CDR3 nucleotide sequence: TGCGCCAGCAGCTTGAGAGGGACTAGAAGCTCCTACGAGCAGTACTTC. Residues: CASSLRGTRSSYEQYF.